The sequence of this T cell receptor (beta chain) was determined in a study of T-cell reconstitution after alpha-beta-depleted transplantation in children. This clonotype was seen repeatedly, ten times or more. Antigen: not known. General study points: Reportedly, roughly two months post-transplant, alpha-beta T cells arose from several hundred expanded graft clones. Newly produced T cells mostly accounted for T-cell counts and diversity one year post-transplant.

The CDR3 spans 14 residues. The V end lost 0 bases, the J end lost 0 bases, and 8 bases lay between the germline ends. Germline assignment: CDR1 SQVTM and CDR2 ANQGSEA. Preparation of the TCRbeta library used unique molecular identifiers. One entry per CDR3 protein results from TCRdb running MiXCR on the PCR reads. The sample consists of 250,000 or so distinct CDR3 sequences, approximately 8.9% of them appearing once. The rearrangement links TRBV29-1 to TRBJ1-1; no reliable D call. The source material was PBMCs, mostly from graft donor cells, sampled 180 days after TCRalphabeta/CD19-depleted stem cell transplant. This TCR was sampled from a male patient younger than 18 who had a stem cell transplant for acute lymphoblastic leukemia, so the T cells may come from the graft donor. The CDR3 DNA reads TGCAGCGTTGAAGAAACGGCAATGAACACTGAAGCTTTCTTT. It encodes CSVEETAMNTEAFF.